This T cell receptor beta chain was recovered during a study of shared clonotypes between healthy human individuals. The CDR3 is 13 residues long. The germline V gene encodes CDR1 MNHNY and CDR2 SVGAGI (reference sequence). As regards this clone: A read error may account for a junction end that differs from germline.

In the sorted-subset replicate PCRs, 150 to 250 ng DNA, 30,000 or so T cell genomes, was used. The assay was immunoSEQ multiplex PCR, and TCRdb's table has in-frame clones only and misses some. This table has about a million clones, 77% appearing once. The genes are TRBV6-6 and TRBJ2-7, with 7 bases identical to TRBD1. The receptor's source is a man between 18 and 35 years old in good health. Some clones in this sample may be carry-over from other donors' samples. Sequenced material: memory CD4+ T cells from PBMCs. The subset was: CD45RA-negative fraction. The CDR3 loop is CASSYTTFRDRSF. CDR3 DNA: TGTGCCAGCAGTTACACTACCTTCCGGGACAGAAGCTTC.